The 10 T cell receptor beta chains given below trace back to one sample, sequenced in a study of cytomegalovirus exposure and HLA in healthy donors. The primer mix had 60 Vbeta and 13 Jbeta primers. Produced via immunoSEQ multiplex PCR; TCRdb's table is partial and in-frame only. The sample records 60,000 to 65,000 clones, approximately 71% being singletons. The sample was PBMCs. These receptors originate from a man aged 45-60 years in good health and CMV-seropositive.

To note about this clone: The identical CDR3 is also encoded by other nucleotide sequences in the sample. The chain carries TRBV9 and TRBJ2-7, with TRBD1 matching 7 bases. The J segment lost 1 base and the V segment lost 0 bases, leaving 4 bases of the junction unmatched. In germline, CDR1 is SGDLS, CDR2 YYNGEE. The length of the CDR3 is 15 residues. The CDR3 DNA follows: TGTGCCAGCAGCGTAGGGGGGACAGATTCCTACGAGCAGTACTTC. Amino acid sequence: CASSVGGTDSYEQYF.

V is TRBV15 and J is TRBJ1-5, with unresolved D. Germline V gene sequence: CDR1 LNHNV, CDR2 YYDKDF (reference sequence). Deletions cut 5 bases from V and 7 bases from J, with 12 bases between. CDR3 length equals 13 residues. This CDR3 is CATSEQVRQPQHF. The CDR3 nucleotides are TGTGCCACCAGCGAACAAGTCAGACAGCCCCAGCATTTT. Filled out from reference TRBV15 and TRBJ1-5, the complete variable domain reads DAMVIQNPRYQVTQFGKPVTLSCSQTLNHNVMYWYQQKSSQAPKLLFHYYDKDFNNEADTPDNFQSRRPNTSFCFLDIRSPGLGDTAMYLCATSEQVRQPQHFGDGTRLSIL.

The genes are TRBV27 and TRBJ2-7; 11 bases map to TRBD2. The CDR3 covers 15 residues. V lost 3 bases and J lost 5; bases outside the gene matches: 6. Germline loops: CDR1 MNHEY, CDR2 SMNVEV (reference sequence). CDR3 in amino acids: CASSLWGLAANEQYF. The CDR3 DNA reads TGTGCCAGCAGTTTGTGGGGACTAGCGGCTAACGAGCAGTACTTC.

The chain couples TRBV28 to TRBJ1-2, with D unclear. Germline values: CDR1 MDHEN, CDR2 SYDVKM. This CDR3 is built from 16 residues. Trimming removed 6 bases at V and 0 bases at J, with 17 bases between. The CDR3 spells CASSFLRGATNYGYTF. CDR3 sequence (DNA): TGTGCCAGCAGCTTCCTCCGGGGAGCTACTAACTATGGCTACACCTTC.

The V gene is TRBV30, the J gene TRBJ2-5, with unresolved D. Trimming took 2 bases from V and 5 from J, leaving 12 bases between them. The germline gives CDR1 GTSNPN, CDR2 SVGIG (reference sequence). CDR3 size: 13 residues. The CDR3 reads CAWSSTVGETQYF. As DNA, the CDR3 is TGTGCCTGGAGTTCTACAGTTGGTGAGACCCAGTACTTC.

Only a few counts were recorded for this clone. The chain uses TRBV9 and TRBJ2-2; 9 nucleotides agree with TRBD1. The CDR3 contains 18 residues. Germline-derived CDR1 and CDR2 are SGDLS and YYNGEE. V lost 3 bases, J lost 3 bases, and 12 bases stayed unmatched. In DNA, the CDR3 is TGTGCCAGCAGCGGGGAGGGGACAGGGCCTTTGGACACCGGGGAGCTGTTTTTT. Protein product: CASSGEGTGPLDTGELFF.

The V call is TRBV2, the J call TRBJ2-1; 9 bases fit TRBD2. This CDR3 has 14 amino acids. V was pared by 5 bases and J by 6 bases, with 5 bases of the junction left unmatched. CDR1 and CDR2 (germline): SNHLY, FYNNEI. The chain's CDR3 is CASSPGLAPNEQFF. The CDR3 coding sequence is TGTGCCAGCAGTCCGGGACTAGCCCCCAATGAGCAGTTCTTC.

V gene TRBV19 combines with J gene TRBJ2-7; D might be TRBD1 (5 bases). CDR1 LNHDA and CDR2 SQIVND come from the germline V gene (reference sequence). Trimming stripped 3 bases from V and 8 bases from J, with 17 bases between. The CDR3 length is 14 residues. CDR3 protein: CASSINRQPRKQYF. CDR3 in DNA: TGTGCCAGTAGTATTAACAGGCAGCCCCGCAAGCAGTACTTC. Together with reference TRBV19 and TRBJ2-7, the CDR3 gives the full variable domain: DGGITQSPKYLFRKEGQNVTLSCEQNLNHDAMYWYRQDPGQGLRLIYYSQIVNDFQKGDIAEGYSVSREKKESFPLTVTSAQKNPTAFYLCASSINRQPRKQYFGPGTRLTVT.

J is TRBJ1-2 and V is TRBV4-1; the D gene is possibly TRBD1 (5 bases). Trimming stripped 3 bases from V and 8 bases from J, with 22 bases between. This CDR3 comprises 16 residues. The germline gives CDR1 MGHRA, CDR2 YSYEKL. CDR3: CASSQVLGTRLGGYTF. The CDR3 DNA reads TGCGCCAGCAGCCAGGTGTTAGGGACTCGTTTAGGGGGCTACACCTTC.

The CDR3 bases are TGCGCCAGCAGTGAGCTCACAAACGAGCAGTACTTC. It specifies CASSELTNEQYF. This chain joins TRBV10-2 and TRBJ2-7; D unclear. CDR3 length equals 12 residues. Germline CDR1 and CDR2: WSHSY and SAAADI. V shed 2 bases and J shed 5 bases, with 7 bases lying between them.